This T cell receptor beta chain was profiled in a study of a mutant IDH1 vaccine in newly diagnosed glioma. Study-level information: Vaccine administration was initiated 4-6 weeks following radiotherapy alone, or with temozolomide cycles. Treated patients comprised around 62% males and approximately 38% females, mean age 40.4 years.

Notes on the study in general: Immune responses induced by vaccination arose in 93.3% of the patients.

As for time point: week 23, last vaccination. Topical imiquimod accompanied each vaccine dose, which consisted of 300 ug of mutant IDH1 20-mer peptide. Each donor presented with a new WHO grade 3 or 4 astrocytoma that tested IDH1-mutant and showed ATRX loss. TCRdb keeps only in-frame clones here, not all; method: immunoSEQ multiplex PCR. The sample has around 56,000 clones; about three quarters are singletons. As concerns this clone: Its cognate antigen is unknown.

This specimen was PBMCs, taken from a glioma patient whose treatment included an IDH1 peptide vaccine. The clonotype comes from a woman in her thirties or forties with glioma. Some clones in this sample may be carry-over from other donors' samples.

DNA for the CDR3: TGTGCCAGCAGCTTAGCGGGAGATAACTATGGCTACACCTTC. Translation gives CASSLAGDNYGYTF. The rearrangement uses TRBV7-9 and TRBJ1-2, with D unresolved. CDR1 is SEHNR, CDR2 FQNEAQ, per germline (reference sequence). CDR3 size: 14 residues. The V end was cut by 0 bases, the J end by 1 base, with 6 bases between.